The T cell receptor beta chain under discussion was sequenced for a study of blood T cell repertoires in COVID-19 (TCRdb year 2020). Background for the entire study: Samples covering the acute and convalescent phases of COVID-19 were provided by collaborators in the United States, Italy and Spain. The prospective study material was composed of cDNA or gDNA derived from T cells, B-cell-depleted T cells, or PBMCs. The repertoires were made available in a free public database intended to serve as a resource for research on the immune response to SARS-CoV-2. The samples were drawn from the first 160 participants of the ongoing ImmuneRACE study and from roughly 1,300 subjects provided by 6 global collaborators. Deeply sampled blood TCRbeta repertoires from subjects exposed to, actively infected with, or recovered from COVID-19 were included in the dataset. Nearly every sample came with metadata listing a de-identified subject ID, COVID-19 status, age in years and sex. HLA class I and class II types, where available, came from metadata supplied by the sample provider rather than from assay-based typing. The full study reports these points: The amount of clinical and demographic metadata varied by source and participant and was provided uncurated.

As regards this clone: Its antigen is currently not known. Base qualities are not provided; no much larger clone lies one nucleotide away.

The CDR3 contains 14 residues, cysteine and phenylalanine counted. Solely the CDR3 DNA is kept, with 42 bases framed from the first base. V drops 5 bases and J drops 2 bases, leaving 13 bases in between. The germline V gene (reference sequence) sets CDR1 to SEHNR and CDR2 to FQNEAQ. Participants in the prospective study were enrolled through a virtual design, were aged roughly 18 to 90 years, and lived in roughly 25 United States geographic areas. Cohort assignment in the prospective study relied on participant-reported clinical history from a screening survey and a study questionnaire. ImmuneRACE Cohort 3 recovered participants were defined by two consecutive negative NP/OP PCR tests, healthcare professional clearance, or symptom resolution. Mobile phlebotomists in the prospective study collected whole blood, serum and a nasopharyngeal or oropharyngeal swab from every participant. Over a roughly 2-month period, participants in the prospective study had the option of providing additional blood draws and questionnaires. Blood samples from the prospective study were shipped frozen or at room temperature prior to DNA extraction.

TCRbeta CDR3 regions were amplified from genomic DNA by means of the immunoSEQ Assay, a bias-controlled multiplex PCR. The authors' analysis ran thus. Nucleated cell counts per sample were estimated from amplification of reference gene primers within the assay. To quantify the absolute abundance of each unique TCRbeta CDR3 rearrangement, sequence reads were collapsed and filtered. For each sample, productive Simpson clonality was calculated as the square root of Simpson's diversity index over productive rearrangements. Not all clones reach the TCRdb copy of this immuneACCESS table, which keeps in-frame sequences only. Checked studies attribute under half of the gap to unresolved V genes and leave the rest unexplained. The DNA was the basis for D and trimming; V, J and clone size are from that table. A total of roughly 180,000 clones appear in this sample, around 82% of them only once. The ten largest clones capture around 11% of the sample.

The clonotype originates from a man aged 40-49 years who had recovered from COVID-19. Sequencing used PBMCs or T cells enriched from blood (not recorded which). The rearrangement combines TRBV7-9 with TRBJ2-7; TRBD2 could be the D gene, as 5 bases match. The encoded CDR3 is CASSPEIAPYEQYF. The nucleotide sequence is TGTGCCAGCAGCCCCGAGATAGCGCCCTACGAGCAGTACTTC.